What follows are 24 T cell receptor beta chains derived from one specimen sequenced in a study of T cells in Graves' hyperthyroidism and ophthalmopathy. TCR beta CDR3 sequences were amplified from RNA transcripts. HTBI primers were the set used in a first-round RT-PCR of the TCR CDR3. One entry per CDR3 protein, called by TCRdb with MiXCR from the multiplex PCR reads. The data hold fewer than 600,000 distinct CDR3 sequences, with 13% to 15% observed a single time. The sample comprised blood. Receptors originate from a woman aged 18 to 35 with Graves' hyperthyroidism.

There are many counts of this clonotype. The chain is built from TRBV3-1 and TRBJ1-5; D may be TRBD1 (6 bases). Germline lookup yields CDR1 LGHDT and CDR2 YNNKEL (reference sequence). The CDR3 covers 17 residues. The germline V and J ends were trimmed by 2 bases and 2 bases, with 16 bases remaining between them. The DNA of the CDR3 is TGTGCCAGCAGCCAAAATATGGGGCCAGGGGGCAATCAGCCCCAGCATTTT. Its protein is CASSQNMGPGGNQPQHF.

This clonotype was seen at least ten times. The rearrangement joins TRBV18 to TRBJ2-2; D is ambiguous. Per germline, CDR1 KGHSH and CDR2 LQKENI. The length of the CDR3 is 14 residues. The V and J ends lost 5 bases and 4 bases respectively, with 11 bases between them. CDR3 nucleotide sequence: TGTGCCAGCTCATACCGCGAAGGCACCGGGGAGCTGTTTTTT. It translates to CASSYREGTGELFF.

V gene TRBV6-1 combines with J gene TRBJ1-1, with D maybe TRBD1 (5 bases). Trimming left V 8 bases short and J 3 bases short, with 13 bases between. This CDR3 is built from 13 residues. Germline V gene lookup returns CDR1 MNHNS and CDR2 SASEGT. The DNA for the CDR3 is TGTGCCAGCGAGGGCAGGGTGTACACTGAAGCTTTCTTT. This translates into CASEGRVYTEAFF.

V usage is TRBV27 and J usage is TRBJ1-3, with 9 bases identical to TRBD1. V lost 0 bases, J lost 3 bases, and 3 bases stayed unmatched. This CDR3 has 16 residues. The V gene's germline CDR1 is MNHEY and CDR2 SMNVEV (reference sequence). As DNA, the CDR3 is TGTGCCAGCAGTTTATCGGGACAGGGAAATGGAAACACCATATATTTT. It encodes CASSLSGQGNGNTIYF.

The rearrangement joins TRBV13 to TRBJ2-3, with D uncertain. V shed 2 bases and J shed 4 bases, with 7 bases lying between them. Per germline, CDR1 PRHDT and CDR2 FYEKMQ (reference sequence). The CDR3 spans 13 residues. CDR3 bases: TGTGCCAGCAGCTTACCGCACCCAGATACGCAGTATTTT. Translation gives CASSLPHPDTQYF.

This clonotype was seen many times. The chain recombines TRBV20-1 with TRBJ2-7; 8 bases map to TRBD2. V lost 6 bases and J lost 6; bases outside the gene matches: 13. The CDR3 loop spans 14 amino acids. The germline V gene has CDR1 DFQATT and CDR2 SNEGSKA (reference sequence). The CDR3 nucleotides read TGCAGTGCCCAGAGCGGGAGTGGGCCGGGCGAGCAGTACTTC. This sequence encodes CSAQSGSGPGEQYF.

This clonotype was seen many times. CDR3 protein: CASSLGDPGNSPLHF. The CDR3 DNA reads TGTGCCAGCAGCTTAGGGGACCCAGGGAATTCACCCCTCCACTTT. The chain couples TRBV7-6 to TRBJ1-6, with a possible D match to TRBD1 (5 bases). V gave up 1 base and J gave up 7 bases, with 11 bases separating them. Germline CDR1 SGHVS, CDR2 FNYEAQ. CDR3 length: 15 amino acids.

This clonotype was seen at least ten times. The rearrangement uses TRBV24-1 and TRBJ2-7; maybe TRBD2 (5 bases). Germline CDR1 and CDR2: KGHDR and SFDVKD. The CDR3 is 15 residues long. V shed 8 bases and J shed 2 bases, with 18 bases lying between them. The CDR3 here is CATTQRETQTYEQYV. CDR3 nucleotide sequence: TGTGCCACCACCCAAAGGGAGACGCAGACCTACGAGCAGTACGTC.

This clonotype was detected ten times or more. V gene TRBV9 combines with J gene TRBJ2-5; 14 bases align to TRBD2. J was trimmed by 7 bases and V by 0 bases; bases with no gene match: 11. Germline values: CDR1 SGDLS, CDR2 YYNGEE. The CDR3 sequence is 18 residues long. The CDR3 region has the DNA TGTGCCAGCAGCGTAGCCGGGACTAGCGGGAGCGGATTGGTGACCCAGTACTTC. Amino acid sequence: CASSVAGTSGSGLVTQYF. The variable domain in full, with the rest retrieved from reference TRBV9 and TRBJ2-5, is DSGVTQTPKHLITATGQRVTLRCSPRSGDLSVYWYQQSLDQGLQFLIQYYNGEERAKGNILERFSAQQFPDLHSELNLSSLELGDSALYFCASSVAGTSGSGLVTQYFGPGTRLLVL.

This clonotype has a count of ten or more. V and J are TRBV5-4 and TRBJ2-1, with 7 bases fitting TRBD2. Unmatched junction bases numbered 8, after V lost 1 base and J lost 1 base. The germline V gene encodes CDR1 SGHNT and CDR2 YYREEE (reference sequence). The CDR3 is 17 amino acids. CDR3 in amino acids: CASSLTLLALSYNEQFF. The CDR3 nucleotides read TGTGCCAGCAGCTTGACCCTACTAGCGCTTTCCTACAATGAGCAGTTCTTC.

In this sample, this clonotype turned up a few times. The CDR3 reads CASRPKWNTEAFF. CDR3 nucleotide sequence: TGTGCCAGCAGGCCTAAGTGGAACACTGAAGCTTTCTTT. This chain joins TRBV6-1 and TRBJ1-1; D ambiguous. Trimming stripped 6 bases from V and 1 base from J, with 9 bases between. The germline gives CDR1 MNHNS, CDR2 SASEGT. The CDR3 has 13 amino acids.

This clonotype has only a few counts. J is TRBJ1-5 and V is TRBV12-3 or TRBV12-4; perhaps TRBD1 as D (6 bases). V was trimmed by 5 bases and J by 5 bases, leaving 13 bases between them. This CDR3 is built from 14 residues. DNA of the CDR3: TGTGCCAGCAGTACAAAGGGGGGGGATCAGCCCCAGCATTTT. Translating it yields CASSTKGGDQPQHF.

This clonotype was counted a few times. V usage is TRBV20-1 and J usage is TRBJ1-5; D gene ambiguous. Trimming removed 4 bases from V and 0 bases from J, with 10 bases in between. There are 14 residues in the CDR3. Germline lookup yields CDR1 DFQATT and CDR2 SNEGSKA (reference sequence). The CDR3 DNA follows: TGCAGTGCTACGGGAGGATATAGCAATCAGCCCCAGCATTTT. Translating gives CSATGGYSNQPQHF.

The chain has TRBV7-9 and TRBJ1-2, with TRBD1 identical over 7 bases. The CDR3 runs 15 residues. Trimming removed 0 bases from V and 6 bases from J; junction bases left unmatched: 7. Germline V gene data show CDR1 as SEHNR and CDR2 as FQNEAQ (reference sequence). CDR3 amino acids: CASSLAPGQRHGYTF. Here the CDR3 DNA reads TGTGCCAGCAGCTTAGCACCGGGACAGCGACATGGCTACACCTTC.

Ten or more counts support this clonotype. The chain employs TRBV18 and TRBJ2-3; 10 nucleotides align to TRBD2. The V gene end was trimmed by 3 bases and the J gene end by 5 bases; junction bases not matched to a gene: 14. Germline CDR1 reads KGHSH; CDR2 reads LQKENI. The CDR3 has 18 residues. CDR3 coding DNA: TGTGCCAGCTCACCCAAAGGACTAGCGGACGCCTTGGGAGATACGCAGTATTTT. Its translation: CASSPKGLADALGDTQYF.

V and J are TRBV3-1 and TRBJ1-3; D remains ambiguous. The germline gives CDR1 LGHDT, CDR2 YNNKEL (reference sequence). This CDR3 is built from 15 residues. The V end lost 2 bases, the J end lost 0 bases, and 8 bases lay between the germline ends. DNA for the CDR3: TGTGCCAGCAGCCAATACCTGAACTCTGGAAACACCATATATTTT. This sequence encodes CASSQYLNSGNTIYF.

This clonotype was seen at least ten times. The chain uses TRBV2 and TRBJ2-1, with TRBD1 matching 9 bases. The V gene end was trimmed by 6 bases and the J gene end by 10 bases; junction bases not matched to a gene: 10. This CDR3 is built from 14 residues. Germline V lookup: CDR1 SNHLY, CDR2 FYNNEI. CDR3 DNA: TGTGCCAGCAGGGAACAGGGGGCGCGATTGGAGCAGTTCTTC. This translates into CASREQGARLEQFF.

This clonotype was detected many times. The chain joins TRBV28 to TRBJ1-4; 9 nucleotides match TRBD1. From germline, CDR1 is MDHEN and CDR2 SYDVKM. The length of the CDR3 is 18 residues. Germline trimming cut 6 bases from V and 2 bases from J; bases unmatched to any gene: 13. Here the CDR3 DNA reads TGTGCCAGCAGAGACGGGACAGGGTATAGTTGGACTAATGAAAAACTGTTTTTT. Translation: CASRDGTGYSWTNEKLFF.

The genes are TRBV9 and TRBJ2-2; D perhaps matches TRBD2 (5 bases). Germline V gene data show CDR1 as SGDLS and CDR2 as YYNGEE. This CDR3 region has 15 residues. V was cut by 0 bases and J by 4 bases, with 10 bases left in between. CDR3 in DNA: TGTGCCAGCAGCGTAGGGCTAGGAGGCACCGGGGAGCTGTTTTTT. This gives the protein CASSVGLGGTGELFF.

This clonotype appeared a few times. CDR3 loop: CASSARDRGAGELFF. The CDR3 region has the DNA TGTGCCAGCTCCGCGAGGGACAGGGGTGCTGGGGAGCTGTTTTTT. The rearrangement uses TRBV18 and TRBJ2-2; TRBD1 matches at 10 bases. The V gene end was trimmed by 6 bases and the J gene end by 8 bases; junction bases not matched to a gene: 9. The CDR3 has 15 amino acids. Germline V lookup: CDR1 KGHSH, CDR2 LQKENI.

In this sample, this clonotype turned up many times. The V call is TRBV11-3, the J call TRBJ2-5, with D maybe TRBD2 (5 bases). V lost 5 bases and J 2 bases, leaving 9 bases between the germline ends. CDR1 is SGHNT and CDR2 is YENEEA in the germline V gene. CDR3 length: 13 residues. The CDR3 nucleotides are TGTGCCAGCAGCCGAGGAGGTCAAGAGACCCAGTACTTC. It is translated as CASSRGGQETQYF.

The table lists this clonotype with a count of one. The germline gene is not matched at one end of the junction; a read error may be the cause. The V gene is TRBV12-3 or TRBV12-4, the J gene TRBJ2-7; 7 bases are shared with TRBD2. This CDR3 has 14 amino acids. DNA of the CDR3: TGTGCCAGCAGTCGCCTTAGCGGGTCCTACGAGCAGCACTTC. Encoded protein: CASSRLSGSYEQHF.

This clonotype was counted a few times. This chain links TRBV7-9 with TRBJ2-3; weak D call: TRBD1 (5 bases). CDR1 is SEHNR, CDR2 FQNEAQ, per germline (reference sequence). With 1 base removed from V and 0 bases from J, the gap between germline ends came to 8 bases. CDR3 length equals 15 residues. CDR3 region: CASSLEQGSTDTQYF. CDR3 sequence (DNA): TGTGCCAGCAGCTTAGAGCAGGGAAGCACAGATACGCAGTATTTT.

This clonotype appeared many times. The V and J genes are TRBV27 and TRBJ1-1; the match to TRBD1 covers 7 bases. Trimming cost V 5 bases and J 0 bases; bases outside gene matches: 9. In germline, CDR1 is MNHEY, CDR2 SMNVEV (reference sequence). This CDR3 is built from 16 residues. CDR3 in DNA: TGTGCCAGCAGTGGGGACAGCACGAACCTGAACACTGAAGCTTTCTTT. Protein sequence: CASSGDSTNLNTEAFF.